Listed here are 32 T cell receptor beta chains from one sample, sequenced in a study of human T cells and chemical hapten exposure. Regarding time point: patch test 1, 2 weeks after DPC sensitization. Treatment reported: therapeutic diphenylcyclopropenone sensitization with weekly scalp DPC. TCRdb re-analysed the RACE reads in MiXCR, keeping a single row per CDR3 protein. The sample holds nearly 350,000 distinct CDR3 sequences, around 7% seen once. The sequenced sample was whole blood, obtained in connection with sensitization to the hapten diphenylcyclopropenone (DPC). These receptors originate from a woman under 30 with alopecia areata. Some clones in this sample may be carry-over from other donors' samples.

The sample holds many counts of this clonotype. This sequence joins TRBV6-5 and TRBJ1-3; 10 bases map to TRBD1. V shed 6 bases, J shed 2 bases, and the junction held 4 bases outside the gene matches. Germline-derived CDR1 and CDR2 are MNHEY and SVGAGI. The CDR3 is made up of 15 amino acids. DNA of the CDR3: TGTGCCAGCAGCCGTGACAGGGGGCCTGGAAACACCATATATTTT. Protein product: CASSRDRGPGNTIYF.

The chain carries TRBV6-4 and TRBJ1-5; D is unclear. Germline V gene data show CDR1 as MRHNA and CDR2 as SNTAGT. The V gene lost 4 bases and the J gene lost 9 bases, with 19 bases spanning the gap. This CDR3 has 15 amino acids. The CDR3 loop is CASSAHSLVKGPQHF. The CDR3 nucleotides are TGTGCCAGCAGTGCCCACAGCCTGGTTAAAGGGCCCCAGCATTTT.

This clonotype was found many times. CDR3 residues: CASSSSGTRGPRNYGYTF. CDR3 sequence (DNA): TGTGCCAGCAGTTCCAGCGGGACAAGGGGACCCCGTAACTATGGCTACACCTTC. The chain uses TRBV6-2 or TRBV6-3 and TRBJ1-2, with a possible D match to TRBD1 (6 bases). V shed 4 bases and J shed 1 base, with 22 bases lying between them. This CDR3 has 18 residues. CDR1 and CDR2 (germline): MNHEY, SVGEGT.

This clonotype has at least ten counts. The chain combines TRBV20-1 with TRBJ2-3, with D possibly being TRBD2 (5 bases). This CDR3 has 15 amino acids. Germline CDR1 DFQATT, CDR2 SNEGSKA (reference sequence). Trimming pared 6 bases from V and 2 bases from J, leaving 18 bases between. The CDR3 DNA is TGCAGTGCCCCAGCGGCCTCCATCCTCACAGATACGCAGTATTTT. The encoded protein is CSAPAASILTDTQYF.

The chain links TRBV19 to TRBJ2-7; weak D call: TRBD2 (6 bases). The CDR3 totals 15 residues. V gave up 4 bases and J gave up 4 bases, with 17 bases separating them. Germline V gene data show CDR1 as LNHDA and CDR2 as SQIVND (reference sequence). This CDR3 reads CASSTGDGGYYEQYF. The CDR3 DNA sequence: TGTGCCAGTAGTACTGGGGACGGGGGATATTACGAGCAGTACTTC.

In its sample, this clonotype was seen a few times. The chain has TRBV29-1 and TRBJ1-2; D gene unclear. Germline assignment: CDR1 SQVTM and CDR2 ANQGSEA. The V and J ends lost 7 bases and 3 bases respectively, with 12 bases between them. The CDR3 is 12 amino acids. The chain's CDR3 is CSAWTGDYGYTF. CDR3 nucleotide sequence: TGCAGCGCATGGACCGGGGACTATGGCTACACCTTC.

The rearrangement uses TRBV28 and TRBJ1-5; D remains ambiguous. Looked up from germline, CDR1 is MDHEN and CDR2 is SYDVKM. The CDR3 contains 11 residues. V lost 3 bases to trimming and J lost 5 bases, with 2 bases between them. As DNA, the CDR3 is TGTGCCAGCAGTTTCGATCAGCCCCAGCATTTT. Amino acid sequence: CASSFDQPQHF.

The chain uses TRBV5-1 and TRBJ2-3; unclear D gene. V was cut by 2 bases and J by 0 bases, with 7 bases left in between. Germline assignment: CDR1 SGHRS and CDR2 YFSETQ. The CDR3 contains 14 residues. CDR3 residues: CASSFFPSTDTQYF. The CDR3 region has the DNA TGCGCCAGCAGCTTCTTCCCTAGCACAGATACGCAGTATTTT.

This clonotype has just a few counts. The rearrangement uses TRBV9 and TRBJ2-1; D gene unclear. Germline assignment: CDR1 SGDLS and CDR2 YYNGEE. Deletions cut 2 bases from V and 3 bases from J, with 6 bases between. This CDR3 spans 13 amino acids. CDR3 in DNA: TGTGCCAGCAGCGTGAACTACTACAATGAGCAGTTCTTC. This encodes CASSVNYYNEQFF. The full variable domain, its missing parts supplied by reference TRBV9 and TRBJ2-1, is DSGVTQTPKHLITATGQRVTLRCSPRSGDLSVYWYQQSLDQGLQFLIQYYNGEERAKGNILERFSAQQFPDLHSELNLSSLELGDSALYFCASSVNYYNEQFFGPGTRLTVL.

The sample holds a few counts of this clonotype. The chain has TRBV6-2 or TRBV6-3 and TRBJ1-1; D uncertain. V lost 7 bases and J lost 3, with 6 bases in between. The CDR3 consists of 11 residues. Germline lookup yields CDR1 MNHEY and CDR2 SVGEGT. The CDR3 DNA is TGTGCCAGCACCCGATACACTGAAGCTTTCTTT. This gives the protein CASTRYTEAFF.

The CDR3, as DNA: TGTGCCAGCAGCTTACAGGGGGCTATACTCTCTGGGGCCAACGTCCTGACTTTC. It is translated as CASSLQGAILSGANVLTF. The chain carries TRBV7-2 and TRBJ2-6; 8 bases agree with TRBD1. The CDR3 is made up of 18 amino acids. CDR1 is SGHTA, CDR2 FQGNSA, per germline. V gave up 2 bases and J gave up 0 bases; unmatched junction bases: 6.

This clonotype was seen many times. The chain joins TRBV7-6 to TRBJ2-5; no definite D call. This CDR3 comprises 13 residues. With 3 bases removed from V and 4 bases from J, the gap between germline ends came to 9 bases. In germline, CDR1 is SGHVS, CDR2 FNYEAQ. The CDR3: CASSFGSSETQYF. In DNA form, the CDR3 reads TGTGCCAGCAGCTTTGGTTCTTCAGAGACCCAGTACTTC.

The rearrangement joins TRBV6-2 or TRBV6-3 to TRBJ1-5; D is undetermined. CDR1 and CDR2 from the germline V gene are MNHEY and SVGEGT. V shed 5 bases and J shed 3 bases, with 8 bases lying between them. The CDR3 loop spans 13 amino acids. In nucleotides, the CDR3 is TGTGCCAGCAGTCCCCTCTTCAATCAGCCCCAGCATTTT. It is translated as CASSPLFNQPQHF.

This clonotype was found many times. The chain is built from TRBV27 and TRBJ2-3; 11 bases are a match to TRBD2. CDR1 MNHEY and CDR2 SMNVEV come from the germline V gene (reference sequence). V lost 6 bases to trimming and J lost 2 bases; unmatched junction nucleotides: 16. The CDR3 spans 19 residues. This CDR3 is CASRKFGIAGGPITDTQYF. The CDR3 DNA reads as TGTGCCAGCAGGAAATTTGGAATAGCGGGGGGGCCTATCACAGATACGCAGTATTTT.

The rearrangement joins TRBV19 to TRBJ2-2; 10 bases are shared with TRBD1. The trim removed 10 bases at V and 4 bases at J, leaving 9 bases unmatched. This CDR3 comprises 15 residues. From germline, CDR1 is LNHDA and CDR2 SQIVND (reference sequence). CDR3 region: CATRRDRGTTGELFF. CDR3 coding DNA: TGTGCCACCCGCCGGGACAGGGGTACCACCGGGGAGCTGTTTTTT. The whole variable domain, filled in from reference TRBV19 and TRBJ2-2, reads DGGITQSPKYLFRKEGQNVTLSCEQNLNHDAMYWYRQDPGQGLRLIYYSQIVNDFQKGDIAEGYSVSREKKESFPLTVTSAQKNPTAFYLCATRRDRGTTGELFFGEGSRLTVL.

This clonotype was seen ten or more times. V usage is TRBV4-3 and J usage is TRBJ2-1, with D perhaps matching TRBD2 (6 bases). Trimming took 0 bases from V and 6 from J, leaving 12 bases between them. Germline V gives CDR1 LGHNA, CDR2 YSLEER. The CDR3 runs to 15 residues. The CDR3 bases are TGCGCCAGCAGCCAAGATGGAGGGACCGGCAATGAGCAGTTCTTC. The encoded protein is CASSQDGGTGNEQFF.

This clonotype was counted many times. The J gene is TRBJ2-3, the V gene TRBV15, with 8 bases lining up with TRBD2. The CDR3 contains 17 residues. The J segment lost 1 base and the V segment lost 1 base, leaving 7 bases of the junction unmatched. The germline V gene has CDR1 LNHNV and CDR2 YYDKDF (reference sequence). The CDR3 coding sequence is TGTGCCACCAGCAGAGGCTCACGGGGGGGCGGCACAGATACGCAGTATTTT. As protein: CATSRGSRGGGTDTQYF.

This clonotype was found many times. This sequence joins TRBV7-2 and TRBJ1-1, with a possible D match to TRBD1 (6 bases). The germline V and J ends were trimmed by 7 bases and 6 bases, with 15 bases remaining between them. This CDR3 region has 13 residues. Germline values: CDR1 SGHTA, CDR2 FQGNSA. The CDR3 DNA is TGTGCCAGCACCTTTACAGGGAGCTCTGAAGCTTTCTTT. Its protein product is CASTFTGSSEAFF.

This clonotype has only a few counts. The chain uses TRBV6-1 and TRBJ1-1; the match to TRBD1 covers 7 bases. This CDR3 has 14 residues. From germline, CDR1 is MNHNS and CDR2 SASEGT. V dropped 5 bases and J dropped 0; count of bases not matched to a gene: 3. In DNA form, the CDR3 reads TGTGCCAGCAGTCAGGGGGATATGAACACTGAAGCTTTCTTT. This translates into CASSQGDMNTEAFF.

In this sample, this clonotype turned up a few times. The V and J genes are TRBV7-9 and TRBJ1-5, with no clear D. Trimming took 5 bases from V and 0 from J, leaving 8 bases between them. Germline loops: CDR1 SEHNR, CDR2 FQNEAQ (reference sequence). This CDR3 contains 14 residues. CDR3 DNA sequence: TGTGCCAGCAGCCCGGACGGTAGCAATCAGCCCCAGCATTTT. It yields the protein CASSPDGSNQPQHF.

This clonotype was seen more than once but under ten times. The V gene is TRBV29-1, the J gene TRBJ1-1; possibly TRBD1 for D (5 bases). The germline gives CDR1 SQVTM, CDR2 ANQGSEA. Trimming cost V 4 bases and J 0 bases, with 12 bases left between them. There are 14 residues in the CDR3. CDR3 residues: CSVGVRGMNTEAFF. The CDR3 bases are TGCAGCGTTGGGGTGCGGGGGATGAACACTGAAGCTTTCTTT.

V usage is TRBV12-3 or TRBV12-4 and J usage is TRBJ1-1; D is possibly TRBD1 (6 bases). The CDR3 has 12 residues. Trimming removed 7 bases from V and 7 bases from J, with 13 bases in between. CDR3 sequence reads: CASTRGAHEAFF. CDR3 DNA: TGTGCCAGCACCCGGGGGGCCCATGAAGCTTTCTTT.

This clonotype was detected many times. The junction does not match germline at one end; this may be a read error. V gene TRBV5-5 combines with J gene TRBJ1-5; the D gene is possibly TRBD1 (6 bases). This CDR3 spans 14 amino acids. CDR1 is SGHKS and CDR2 is YYEKEE in the germline V gene (reference sequence). This CDR3 reads CASSSTGSSQPQHF. The DNA for the CDR3 is TGTGCCAGCAGCTCCACAGGGAGCAGTCAGCCCCAGCATTTT.

The V call is TRBV4-3, the J call TRBJ1-5; D gene unclear. The ends were cut back, 5 bases at V and 0 bases at J, with 11 bases in the middle. CDR1 LGHNA and CDR2 YSLEER come from the germline V gene. This CDR3 region has 15 residues. DNA for the CDR3: TGCGCCAGCAGCTCTCTATACGATAGCAATCAGCCCCAGCATTTT. It yields the protein CASSSLYDSNQPQHF.

This clonotype showed up just a few times. The chain joins TRBV12-3 or TRBV12-4 to TRBJ2-5; perhaps TRBD2 as D (5 bases). The ends were cut back, 9 bases at V and 2 bases at J, with 19 bases in the middle. The CDR3 sequence is 15 residues long. The CDR3 coding sequence is TGTGCCAGTCGTAAGGTGGGAGCGACTCAAGAGACCCAGTACTTC. Protein sequence: CASRKVGATQETQYF.

The V gene is TRBV18, the J gene TRBJ2-5; D gene uncertain. V lost 3 bases and J lost 3, with 11 bases in between. CDR3 length equals 14 residues. Germline values: CDR1 KGHSH, CDR2 LQKENI. The CDR3: CASSPQDLKETQYF. The DNA for the CDR3 is TGTGCCAGCTCACCGCAGGACCTCAAAGAGACCCAGTACTTC.

In its sample, this clonotype was seen a few times. The V call is TRBV6-5, the J call TRBJ2-1, with TRBD2 matching over 9 bases. There are 14 residues in the CDR3. From germline, CDR1 is MNHEY and CDR2 SVGAGI. The V gene end was trimmed by 7 bases and the J gene end by 7 bases; junction bases not matched to a gene: 8. In nucleotides, the CDR3 is TGTGCCAGCAAAAAGGCGGGGGGGCCTAATGAGCAGTTCTTC. Translating gives CASKKAGGPNEQFF.

V and J are TRBV15 and TRBJ1-6; 7 nucleotides match TRBD1. V lost 1 base and J lost 7; bases outside the gene matches: 10. The CDR3 spans 17 residues. The germline CDR1 and CDR2 sequences are LNHNV and YYDKDF (reference sequence). DNA of the CDR3: TGTGCCACCAGCAGAGCCCCACAGGGGCCTCAAAATTCACCCCTCCACTTT. Protein sequence: CATSRAPQGPQNSPLHF.

The sample holds a few counts of this clonotype. The chain recombines TRBV20-1 with TRBJ1-5, with D uncertain. Per the germline V gene, CDR1 is DFQATT and CDR2 is SNEGSKA (reference sequence). CDR3 length: 14 amino acids. Trimming pared 5 bases from V and 4 bases from J, leaving 15 bases between. The CDR3 nucleotides read TGCAGTGCTCCCCTTCCTGGGCTAAATCAGCCCCAGCATTTT. It translates to CSAPLPGLNQPQHF.

In its sample, this clonotype was seen a few times. This chain links TRBV18 with TRBJ2-5, with D possibly matching TRBD2 (5 bases). In germline, CDR1 is KGHSH, CDR2 LQKENI. V was trimmed by 5 bases and J by 1 base, leaving 17 bases between them. The CDR3 runs to 16 residues. The CDR3 here is CASSGTFGGVQETQYF. DNA for the CDR3: TGTGCCAGCTCAGGAACCTTCGGAGGAGTCCAAGAGACCCAGTACTTC.

The chain recombines TRBV6-2 or TRBV6-3 with TRBJ1-2; 7 bases align to TRBD1. V lost 6 bases and J lost 7; bases outside the gene matches: 5. This CDR3 has 12 residues. The V gene's germline CDR1 is MNHEY and CDR2 SVGEGT. The CDR3 sequence: CASSLDRSGYTF. The CDR3 bases are TGTGCCAGCAGCCTGGACAGGTCTGGCTACACCTTC.

The rearrangement links TRBV29-1 to TRBJ1-4; no clear D gene. The CDR3 length is 12 residues. Germline V lookup: CDR1 SQVTM, CDR2 ANQGSEA. Deletions cut 2 bases from V and 12 bases from J, with 13 bases between. CDR3 sequence: CSVESDALELFF. The CDR3, as DNA: TGCAGCGTTGAATCGGATGCCTTGGAACTGTTTTTT.